This record covers a single T cell receptor beta chain. Compared with germline, one end of the junction differs, possibly owing to a read error. Original processing methods: For nucleated cells, counts were estimated from reference gene primer amplification. Libraries were prepared by immunoSEQ multiplex PCR; TCRdb keeps only in-frame clonotypes and omits some of them. The V and J calls and clone size come from that table; D and trimming were worked out from the DNA. The table shows approximately 66,000 clones, with about 73% occurring only once. The germline V gene encodes CDR1 SGHRS and CDR2 YFSETQ. CDR3 length: 15 amino acids. This entry belongs to a study of blood T cell repertoires in COVID-19. Overall study: There were acute and convalescent COVID-19 samples, and they came from the United States, Italy and Spain. The cDNA or gDNA used as material had been derived from T cells, B-cell-depleted T cells, or PBMCs.

This TCR derives from a man aged 55 to 70 with acute or convalescent COVID-19. V usage is TRBV5-1 and J usage is TRBJ2-1; 12 nucleotides line up with TRBD2. The sample was peripheral blood. CDR3 DNA: TGCGCCGGCAGGACAGGACTAGCGGGATCTAATGAGCAGTTCTTC. Its translation: CAGRTGLAGSNEQFF.